A single count supports the clone carrying this T cell receptor beta chain. This sample stems from a study of blood T cell repertoires in COVID-19. Using immunoSEQ multiplex PCR, the repertoire was profiled, and TCRdb retains in-frame clones only, with some absent. The sample has 350,000 or so clones; around 87% are singletons. The V segment lost 2 bases and the J segment 7 bases; nucleotides outside the gene matches: 14. CDR1 is LNHDA and CDR2 is SQIVND in the germline V gene (reference sequence). The CDR3 covers 18 residues. This TCR came from a man between 18 and 35 years old with active or convalescent COVID-19. The rearrangement uses TRBV19 and TRBJ1-5, with 10 bases identical to TRBD1. The source material was peripheral blood. For the CDR3, the DNA is TGTGCCAGTAGTATATTTGTATTGGACAGGGGGGGCAGACAGCCCCAGCATTTT. Protein sequence: CASSIFVLDRGGRQPQHF.